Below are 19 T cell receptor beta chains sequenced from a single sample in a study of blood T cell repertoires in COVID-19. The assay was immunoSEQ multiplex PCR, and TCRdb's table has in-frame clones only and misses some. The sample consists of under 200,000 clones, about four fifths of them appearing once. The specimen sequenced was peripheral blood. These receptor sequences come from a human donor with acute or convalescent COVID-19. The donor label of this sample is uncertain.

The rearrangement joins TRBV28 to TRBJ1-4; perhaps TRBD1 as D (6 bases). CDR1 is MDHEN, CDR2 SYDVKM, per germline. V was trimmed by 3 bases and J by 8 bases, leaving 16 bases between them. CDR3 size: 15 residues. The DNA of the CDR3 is TGTGCCAGCAGTTTCCAGACAGGTCTAAGGGAAAAACTGTTTTTT. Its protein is CASSFQTGLREKLFF.

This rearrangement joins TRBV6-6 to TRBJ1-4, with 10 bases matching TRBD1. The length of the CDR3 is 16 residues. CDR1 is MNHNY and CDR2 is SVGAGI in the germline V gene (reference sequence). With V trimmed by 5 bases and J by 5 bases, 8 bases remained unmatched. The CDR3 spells CASSQTWDRGNEKLFF. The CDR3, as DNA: TGTGCCAGCAGTCAGACCTGGGACAGGGGAAATGAAAAACTGTTTTTT.

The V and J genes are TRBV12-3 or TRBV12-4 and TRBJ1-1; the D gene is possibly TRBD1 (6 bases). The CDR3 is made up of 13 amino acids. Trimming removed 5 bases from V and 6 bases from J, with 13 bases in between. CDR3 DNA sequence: TGTGCCAGCAGTCCACTACAGGGACCTGAAGCTTTCTTT. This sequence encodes CASSPLQGPEAFF.

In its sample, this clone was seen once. CDR3 DNA sequence: TGTGCCAGCAGTGATCGGGTTAGCAATCAGCCCCAGCATTTT. Translation gives CASSDRVSNQPQHF. V is TRBV6-1 and J is TRBJ1-5; D gene uncertain. The CDR3 runs 14 residues. Per the germline V gene, CDR1 is MNHNS and CDR2 is SASEGT. Trimming took off 3 bases at V and 0 bases at J, with 6 bases between the two ends.

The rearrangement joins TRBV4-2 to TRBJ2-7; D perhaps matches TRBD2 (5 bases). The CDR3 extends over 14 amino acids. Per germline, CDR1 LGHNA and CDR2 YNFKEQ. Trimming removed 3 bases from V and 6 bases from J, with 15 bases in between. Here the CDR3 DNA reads TGTGCCAGCAGCCAGCCCTACACTAGTGGCGAGCAGTACTTC. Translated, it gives CASSQPYTSGEQYF.

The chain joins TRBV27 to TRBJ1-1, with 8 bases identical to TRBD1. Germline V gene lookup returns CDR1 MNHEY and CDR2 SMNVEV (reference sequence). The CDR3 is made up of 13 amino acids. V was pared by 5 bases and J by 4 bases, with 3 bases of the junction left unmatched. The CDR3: CASSTTGGTEAFF. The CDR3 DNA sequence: TGTGCCAGCAGTACCACAGGGGGCACTGAAGCTTTCTTT.

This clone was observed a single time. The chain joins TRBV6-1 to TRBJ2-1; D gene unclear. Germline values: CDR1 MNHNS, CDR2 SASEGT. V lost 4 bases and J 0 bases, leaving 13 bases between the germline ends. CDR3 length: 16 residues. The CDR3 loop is CASSAYDTPSYNEQFF. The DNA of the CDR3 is TGTGCCAGCAGTGCATATGACACTCCCTCCTACAATGAGCAGTTCTTC.

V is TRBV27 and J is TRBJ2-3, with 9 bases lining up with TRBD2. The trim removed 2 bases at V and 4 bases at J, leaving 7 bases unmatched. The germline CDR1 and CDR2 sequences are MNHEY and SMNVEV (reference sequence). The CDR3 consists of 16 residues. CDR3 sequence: CASSLGSGGPSDTQYF. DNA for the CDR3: TGTGCCAGCAGTTTAGGGAGCGGGGGGCCCTCAGATACGCAGTATTTT.

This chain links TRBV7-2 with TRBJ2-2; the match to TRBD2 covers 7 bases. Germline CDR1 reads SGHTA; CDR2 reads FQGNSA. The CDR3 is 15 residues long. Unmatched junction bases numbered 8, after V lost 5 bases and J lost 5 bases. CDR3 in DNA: TGTGCCAGCAGCGAACGGGCGGGAGTGACCGGGGAGCTGTTTTTT. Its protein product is CASSERAGVTGELFF.

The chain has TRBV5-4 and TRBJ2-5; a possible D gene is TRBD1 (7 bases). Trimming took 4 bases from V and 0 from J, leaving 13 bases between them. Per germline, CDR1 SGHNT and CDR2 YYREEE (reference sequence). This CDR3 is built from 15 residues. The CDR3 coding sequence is TGTGCCAGCAGCCGCGGGACAGCCTACCAAGAGACCCAGTACTTC. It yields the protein CASSRGTAYQETQYF.

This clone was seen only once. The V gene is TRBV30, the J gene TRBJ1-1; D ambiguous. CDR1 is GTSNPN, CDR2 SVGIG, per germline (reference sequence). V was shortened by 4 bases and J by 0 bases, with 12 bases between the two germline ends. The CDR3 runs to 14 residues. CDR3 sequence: CAWNRPQLNTEAFF. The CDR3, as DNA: TGTGCCTGGAACCGCCCACAGTTGAACACTGAAGCTTTCTTT.

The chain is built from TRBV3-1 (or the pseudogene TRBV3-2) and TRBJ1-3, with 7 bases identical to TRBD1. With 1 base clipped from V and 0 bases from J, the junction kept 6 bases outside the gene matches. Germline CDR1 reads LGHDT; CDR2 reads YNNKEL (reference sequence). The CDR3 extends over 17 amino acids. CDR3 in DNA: TGTGCCAGCAGCCAAGCCATCGGACAGGTCTCTGGAAACACCATATATTTT. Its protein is CASSQAIGQVSGNTIYF.

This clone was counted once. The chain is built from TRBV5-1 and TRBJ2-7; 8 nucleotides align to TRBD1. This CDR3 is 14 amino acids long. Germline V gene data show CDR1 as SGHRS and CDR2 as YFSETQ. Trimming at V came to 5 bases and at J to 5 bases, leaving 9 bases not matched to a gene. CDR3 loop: CASRVLTGQDEQYF. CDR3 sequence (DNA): TGCGCCAGCAGGGTTTTAACGGGACAGGACGAGCAGTACTTC.

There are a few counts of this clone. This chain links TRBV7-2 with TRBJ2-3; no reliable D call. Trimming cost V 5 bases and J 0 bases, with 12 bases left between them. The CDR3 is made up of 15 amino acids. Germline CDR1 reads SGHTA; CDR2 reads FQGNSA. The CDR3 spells CASSLSFPSTDTQYF. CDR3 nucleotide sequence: TGTGCCAGCAGCCTAAGTTTTCCTAGCACAGATACGCAGTATTTT.

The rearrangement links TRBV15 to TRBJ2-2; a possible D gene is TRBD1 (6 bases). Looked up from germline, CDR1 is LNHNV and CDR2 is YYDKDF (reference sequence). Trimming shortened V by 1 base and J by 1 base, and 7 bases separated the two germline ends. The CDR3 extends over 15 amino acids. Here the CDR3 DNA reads TGTGCCACCAGCAGAGGGGACAAGAACACCGGGGAGCTGTTTTTT. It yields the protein CATSRGDKNTGELFF.

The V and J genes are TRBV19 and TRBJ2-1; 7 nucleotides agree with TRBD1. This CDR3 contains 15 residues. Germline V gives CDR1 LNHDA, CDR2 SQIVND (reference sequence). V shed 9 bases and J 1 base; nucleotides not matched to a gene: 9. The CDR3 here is CARAPNRGSYNEQFF. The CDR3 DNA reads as TGTGCCAGAGCCCCTAACAGGGGATCCTACAATGAGCAGTTCTTC.

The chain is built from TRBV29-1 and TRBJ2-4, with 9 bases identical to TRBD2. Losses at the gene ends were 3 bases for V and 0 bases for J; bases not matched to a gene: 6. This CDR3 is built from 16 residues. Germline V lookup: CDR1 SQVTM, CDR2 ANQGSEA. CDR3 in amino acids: CSVEQGGGGAKNIQYF. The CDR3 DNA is TGCAGCGTTGAGCAAGGCGGGGGGGGAGCCAAAAACATTCAGTACTTC.

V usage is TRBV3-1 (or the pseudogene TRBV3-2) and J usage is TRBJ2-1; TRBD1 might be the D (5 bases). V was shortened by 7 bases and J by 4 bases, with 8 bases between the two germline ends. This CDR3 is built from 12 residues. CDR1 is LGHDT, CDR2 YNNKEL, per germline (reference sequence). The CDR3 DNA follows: TGTGCCAGCACGGACACTTACAATGAGCAGTTCTTC. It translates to CASTDTYNEQFF.

CDR3 protein: CASSQGTRAGYTF. CDR3 DNA sequence: TGTGCCAGCAGCCAAGGGACACGGGCCGGCTACACCTTC. The chain has TRBV3-1 (or the pseudogene TRBV3-2) and TRBJ1-2; TRBD1 might be the D (5 bases). V lost 1 base and J 8 bases, leaving 11 bases between the germline ends. Germline CDR1 and CDR2: LGHDT and YNNKEL (reference sequence). The CDR3 is made up of 13 amino acids.